The clone carrying this T cell receptor (beta chain) was picked up a small number of times. Its cognate antigen is unknown. This sample is part of a study of T cell repertoires in cytomegalovirus infection. In the study overall: Public signatures in TCR beta pointed to CMV infection and matching HLA type.

TCRdb ran MiXCR on the reads and lists one entry per CDR3 protein. Of about 470,000 distinct CDR3 sequences in the sample, under 45% were seen once. Overall study findings and caveats: The ex vivo response was dominated by HLA-C-restricted CMV-specific TCR beta clonotypes. People with CMV and the relevant HLA were identified by cumulative public TCR beta family frequency.

The clonotype comes from a human donor in good health (CMV status not recorded). Some clones in this sample may be carry-over from other donors' samples. Sequenced material: cultured PBMCs, taken from culture after CMV antigen stimulation.

The CDR3 sequence is CASSLGARDYGYTF. The CDR3 DNA is TGTGCCAGCAGCTTGGGGGCGCGCGACTATGGCTACACCTTC. This chain uses TRBV7-6 with TRBJ1-2; D may be TRBD1 (6 bases). The CDR3 is 14 amino acids. V gave up 3 bases and J gave up 3 bases, with 11 bases separating them. Germline V gene lookup returns CDR1 SGHVS and CDR2 FNYEAQ.